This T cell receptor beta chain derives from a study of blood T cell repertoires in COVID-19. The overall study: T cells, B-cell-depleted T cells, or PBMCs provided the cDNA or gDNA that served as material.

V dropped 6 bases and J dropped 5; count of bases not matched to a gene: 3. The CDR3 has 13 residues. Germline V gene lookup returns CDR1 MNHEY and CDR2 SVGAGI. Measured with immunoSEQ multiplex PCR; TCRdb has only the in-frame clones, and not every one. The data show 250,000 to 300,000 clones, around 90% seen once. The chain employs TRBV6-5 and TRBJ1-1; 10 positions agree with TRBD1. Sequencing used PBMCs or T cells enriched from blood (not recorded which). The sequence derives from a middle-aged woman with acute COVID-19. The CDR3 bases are TGTGCCAGCAGCCGGGGACAGGGGACTGAAGCTTTCTTT. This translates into CASSRGQGTEAFF.